Following are 5 T cell receptor beta chains from one sample sequenced in a study of a mutant IDH1 vaccine in newly diagnosed glioma. Generated by immunoSEQ multiplex PCR, the TCRdb table keeps only in-frame clones and is missing some. The data contain 15,000 to 20,000 clones, less than 97% of them singletons. Documented time point: baseline, week 1 (first vaccination visit). Stated treatment: pre-vaccination baseline after standard-of-care therapy. The specimen was peripheral blood mononuclear cells (PBMCs), collected from a glioma patient treated with radiotherapy, temozolomide or both. The receptor source for this set is a woman younger than 35 with glioma. Some clones in this sample may be carry-over from other donors' samples.

The rearrangement uses TRBV5-6 and TRBJ2-1; 11 nucleotides match TRBD1. The CDR3 extends over 16 amino acids. Germline assignment: CDR1 SGHDT and CDR2 YYEEEE. Trimming removed 4 bases from V and 9 bases from J; junction bases left unmatched: 12. The chain's CDR3 is CASSKGQGAMSSEQFF. The CDR3 nucleotides read TGTGCCAGCAGCAAAGGACAGGGGGCTATGTCGAGTGAGCAGTTCTTC.

This chain joins TRBV18 and TRBJ2-1; 11 bases match TRBD1. V trimming: 2 bases; J trimming: 7 bases; junction bases outside the gene matches: 4. The CDR3 totals 15 residues. Germline-derived CDR1 and CDR2 are KGHSH and LQKENI. The CDR3 nucleotides read TGTGCCAGCTCACCAGGACAGGGGGCTGGGAATGAGCAGTTCTTC. It yields the protein CASSPGQGAGNEQFF.

This clone was observed once. The V and J genes are TRBV20-1 and TRBJ1-1, with D hard to call. The CDR3 is made up of 11 amino acids. Trimming cost V 6 bases and J 1 base, with 6 bases left between them. Germline assignment: CDR1 DFQATT and CDR2 SNEGSKA (reference sequence). CDR3 sequence (DNA): TGCAGTGCCCACAAGAACACTGAAGCTTTCTTT. Translated, it gives CSAHKNTEAFF.

The J gene is TRBJ1-2, the V gene TRBV18; 11 bases fit TRBD1. Looked up from germline, CDR1 is KGHSH and CDR2 is LQKENI. The CDR3 runs 18 residues. V dropped 4 bases and J dropped 5; count of bases not matched to a gene: 15. The CDR3 nucleotides read TGTGCCAGCTCACTCCGCGGGACAGGGGGAGTATCGGGTTATGGCTACACCTTC. Protein: CASSLRGTGGVSGYGYTF.

The genes are TRBV4-1 and TRBJ2-2; 7 bases map to TRBD1. Germline CDR1 is MGHRA and CDR2 is YSYEKL. The CDR3 totals 16 residues. After removal of 0 bases from V and 5 bases from J, the junction contained 6 bases not matched to a gene. CDR3 residues: CASSQEMRGRTGELFF. The CDR3, as DNA: TGCGCCAGCAGCCAAGAAATGAGGGGGCGGACCGGGGAGCTGTTTTTT.